Each of the 24 T cell receptor beta chains below was sequenced from the same sample in a study of control samples from healthy donors and cancer patients. Some clones are missing from TCRdb's copy, which holds only in-frame ones; the method was immunoSEQ multiplex PCR. The table lists about 72,000 clones, around 92% of them singletons, with 5% to 6% in the top ten. Sequencing was performed on blood. All receptors derive from an older woman in good health.

This chain joins TRBV19 and TRBJ1-1; 10 bases match TRBD1. The CDR3 is 16 amino acids. V lost 3 bases, J lost 4 bases, and 8 bases stayed unmatched. Germline CDR1 LNHDA, CDR2 SQIVND (reference sequence). The CDR3 DNA follows: TGTGCCAGTAGTATTGGATGGGGACAGGGGCTCACTGAAGCTTTCTTT. It specifies CASSIGWGQGLTEAFF.

The genes are TRBV5-1 and TRBJ1-6, with a tentative D call TRBD1 (6 bases). This CDR3 spans 15 amino acids. Trimming took 0 bases from V and 10 from J, leaving 14 bases between them. Germline V gene lookup returns CDR1 SGHRS and CDR2 YFSETQ. CDR3 in DNA: TGCGCCAGCAGCTTGGGGCAGGGGTTAGAGTCACCCCTCCACTTT. Translation: CASSLGQGLESPLHF.

This sequence joins TRBV28 and TRBJ2-7; TRBD1 matches 9 bases. The CDR3 extends over 14 amino acids. The germline V gene has CDR1 MDHEN and CDR2 SYDVKM. V shed 8 bases, J shed 3 bases, and the junction held 8 bases outside the gene matches. The DNA of the CDR3 is TGTGCCAGCTCCTTGACAGGGGGAATCTACGAGCAGTACTTC. Translation gives CASSLTGGIYEQYF.

The chain recombines TRBV9 with TRBJ2-6; D gene ambiguous. V shed 0 bases and J shed 4 bases, with 8 bases lying between them. The CDR3 has 15 residues. Germline CDR1 reads SGDLS; CDR2 reads YYNGEE. Here the CDR3 reads CASSVVSSGANVLTF. The CDR3 DNA follows: TGTGCCAGCAGCGTAGTCAGTTCCGGGGCCAACGTCCTGACTTTC.

V gene TRBV5-6 combines with J gene TRBJ2-2; TRBD2 matches 12 bases. Trimming cost V 2 bases and J 5 bases; bases outside gene matches: 4. CDR3 length: 16 amino acids. Germline assignment: CDR1 SGHDT and CDR2 YYEEEE. The CDR3 loop is CASSFGLAGYTGELFF. The CDR3 nucleotides are TGTGCCAGCAGCTTTGGACTAGCGGGGTATACCGGGGAGCTGTTTTTT.

V is TRBV9 and J is TRBJ2-2, with D possibly being TRBD2 (6 bases). The CDR3 spans 17 residues. The V gene lost 3 bases and the J gene lost 6 bases, with 21 bases spanning the gap. From germline, CDR1 is SGDLS and CDR2 YYNGEE. This CDR3 reads CASSASRDSAFPGELFF. CDR3 sequence (DNA): TGTGCCAGCAGCGCCTCGCGGGACTCAGCCTTTCCCGGGGAGCTGTTTTTT.

The rearrangement uses TRBV5-1 and TRBJ1-1; 7 bases agree with TRBD1. Germline V gives CDR1 SGHRS, CDR2 YFSETQ. The V segment lost 1 base and the J segment 5 bases; nucleotides outside the gene matches: 5. This CDR3 has 14 amino acids. The CDR3 DNA follows: TGCGCCAGCAGCTTGAGGGGGCTGGGTACTGAAGCTTTCTTT. This translates into CASSLRGLGTEAFF. Combining the CDR3 with reference TRBV5-1 and TRBJ1-1 gives the whole variable domain KAGVTQTPRYLIKTRGQQVTLSCSPISGHRSVSWYQQTPGQGLQFLFEYFSETQRNKGNFPGRFSGRQFSNSRSEMNVSTLELGDSALYLCASSLRGLGTEAFFGQGTRLTVV.

The chain combines TRBV19 with TRBJ2-1, with TRBD2 as a possible D gene (5 bases). The CDR3 has 14 residues. From germline, CDR1 is LNHDA and CDR2 SQIVND (reference sequence). V lost 7 bases and J 4 bases, leaving 14 bases between the germline ends. The CDR3 sequence: CASNRAPGYNEQFF. For the CDR3, the DNA is TGTGCCAGTAACCGAGCCCCGGGGTACAATGAGCAGTTCTTC.

This chain links TRBV6-5 with TRBJ1-1; D remains ambiguous. This CDR3 is 11 amino acids long. Germline CDR1 MNHEY, CDR2 SVGAGI. Trimming stripped 2 bases from V and 8 bases from J, with 6 bases between. The CDR3 coding sequence is TGTGCCAGCAGTTACCGAGGGGAAGCTTTCTTT. This encodes CASSYRGEAFF.

The V gene is TRBV11-2, the J gene TRBJ2-5; D unresolved. The CDR3 extends over 16 amino acids. Trimming removed 6 bases at V and 2 bases at J, with 19 bases between. Germline V lookup: CDR1 SGHAT, CDR2 FQNNGV. CDR3 DNA: TGTGCCAGCAGTTCACCAATCGGCAGCGTACAAGAGACCCAGTACTTC. Translating gives CASSSPIGSVQETQYF.

This chain links TRBV6-1 with TRBJ2-1; TRBD2 aligns across 9 bases. Germline V gives CDR1 MNHNS, CDR2 SASEGT. CDR3 size: 14 residues. With 3 bases clipped from V and 15 bases from J, the junction kept 12 bases outside the gene matches. This chain's CDR3 is CASSDRAGGPLPFF. The CDR3 DNA is TGTGCCAGCAGTGACCGCGCGGGAGGGCCATTGCCGTTCTTC.

The chain has TRBV7-9 and TRBJ2-3; maybe TRBD2 (6 bases). The germline V and J ends were trimmed by 3 bases and 1 base, with 11 bases remaining between them. This CDR3 comprises 15 residues. Germline V gene sequence: CDR1 SEHNR, CDR2 FQNEAQ (reference sequence). CDR3: CASSFSPSGTDTQYF. CDR3 nucleotides: TGTGCCAGCAGCTTCTCCCCTAGCGGCACAGATACGCAGTATTTT.

The chain combines TRBV5-4 with TRBJ1-1; D may be TRBD1 (5 bases). The CDR3 runs 15 residues. Germline lookup yields CDR1 SGHNT and CDR2 YYREEE (reference sequence). V lost 0 bases to trimming and J lost 4 bases, with 13 bases between them. This CDR3 reads CASSLAGSRSTEAFF. CDR3 DNA: TGTGCCAGCAGCTTGGCAGGGAGTCGTAGCACTGAAGCTTTCTTT.

The V call is TRBV18, the J call TRBJ1-5; D possibly corresponds to TRBD1 (6 bases). Trimming left V 3 bases short and J 7 bases short, with 10 bases between. This CDR3 contains 13 residues. CDR1 is KGHSH and CDR2 is LQKENI in the germline V gene. CDR3 nucleotide sequence: TGTGCCAGCTCACCCGGACAGAACCAGCCCCAGCATTTT. Translated, it gives CASSPGQNQPQHF.

This clone showed up just a few times. The chain combines TRBV7-9 with TRBJ2-3; 11 bases agree with TRBD2. CDR1 is SEHNR and CDR2 is FQNEAQ in the germline V gene (reference sequence). This CDR3 spans 16 amino acids. The V and J ends lost 2 bases and 5 bases, in that order; junction bases with no gene match: 6. The DNA of the CDR3 is TGTGCCAGCAGCTTACAACTAGCGGGAGCGGGAGATACGCAGTATTTT. It yields the protein CASSLQLAGAGDTQYF.

J is TRBJ2-7 and V is TRBV18; the match to TRBD2 covers 9 bases. Germline loops: CDR1 KGHSH, CDR2 LQKENI. V shed 6 bases and J 4 bases; nucleotides not matched to a gene: 7. The CDR3 runs to 14 residues. Written as DNA, the CDR3 is TGTGCCAGCTCCCCTATAGCGGGAGAATACGAGCAGTACTTC. Translating it yields CASSPIAGEYEQYF.

The chain recombines TRBV7-2 with TRBJ2-7; D is perhaps TRBD2 (5 bases). Germline lookup yields CDR1 SGHTA and CDR2 FQGNSA. V lost 5 bases and J 0 bases, leaving 17 bases between the germline ends. The CDR3 consists of 16 residues. The CDR3 DNA sequence: TGTGCCAGCAGCCCCGCAGGACTGCGATTCTCCTACGAGCAGTACTTC. This gives the protein CASSPAGLRFSYEQYF.

The gene calls are TRBV6-5 and TRBJ1-1, with D possibly matching TRBD1 (5 bases). V lost 6 bases and J 10 bases, leaving 15 bases between the germline ends. Germline loops: CDR1 MNHEY, CDR2 SVGAGI. The CDR3 runs 12 residues. The CDR3 coding sequence is TGTGCCAGCAGCCGGGGCCGCGGTGCAGCTTTCTTT. Its translation: CASSRGRGAAFF.

J is TRBJ2-2 and V is TRBV10-3, with D perhaps matching TRBD1 (5 bases). V was shortened by 0 bases and J by 2 bases, with 13 bases between the two germline ends. This CDR3 is built from 17 residues. Germline loops: CDR1 ENHRY, CDR2 SYGVKD. DNA of the CDR3: TGTGCCATCAGTGAGTCTTCAGGGCCCATTAACACCGGGGAGCTGTTTTTT. It yields the protein CAISESSGPINTGELFF.

As regards this clone: This specimen includes other DNA sequences encoding the same CDR3. The V call is TRBV19, the J call TRBJ1-5; weak D call: TRBD1 (5 bases). Germline V gene data show CDR1 as LNHDA and CDR2 as SQIVND (reference sequence). This CDR3 is 14 amino acids long. V lost 9 bases, J lost 1 base, and 13 bases lay in between. CDR3 nucleotide sequence: TGTGCCAGCCGCCCAGGGATAAGCAATCAGCCCCAGCATTTT. Protein sequence: CASRPGISNQPQHF.

The rearrangement joins TRBV28 to TRBJ1-5; the D gene is possibly TRBD1 (6 bases). V gave up 6 bases and J gave up 2 bases, with 11 bases separating them. CDR3 size: 14 residues. Germline V lookup: CDR1 MDHEN, CDR2 SYDVKM. The CDR3 sequence: CASRHRVGNQPQHF. CDR3 DNA: TGTGCCAGCAGGCACAGGGTGGGCAATCAGCCCCAGCATTTT.

The gene calls are TRBV15 and TRBJ1-2, with D possibly matching TRBD1 (5 bases). V was cut by 1 base and J by 8 bases, with 32 bases left in between. Germline CDR1 is LNHNV and CDR2 is YYDKDF (reference sequence). The CDR3 totals 20 residues. CDR3 nucleotides: TGTGCCACCAGCAGAGGGAGAATCACCGGGGGGATCGGGATGGCATCAGGCTACACCTTC. Translating it yields CATSRGRITGGIGMASGYTF.

The J gene is TRBJ1-5, the V gene TRBV28; D gene unclear. Germline values: CDR1 MDHEN, CDR2 SYDVKM. The V end was cut by 6 bases, the J end by 0 bases, with 18 bases between. This CDR3 contains 17 residues. Written as DNA, the CDR3 is TGTGCCAGCAGGCCCTTTAGTGGGAGTTCTAGCAATCAGCCCCAGCATTTT. Translating it yields CASRPFSGSSSNQPQHF.

This clone is a singleton in its sample. The gene calls are TRBV18 and TRBJ2-7; no firm D call. The germline gives CDR1 KGHSH, CDR2 LQKENI. V lost 3 bases to trimming and J lost 5 bases, with 17 bases between them. This CDR3 is 15 amino acids long. CDR3 loop: CASSPLLKGFDEQYF. DNA of the CDR3: TGTGCCAGCTCACCTTTGCTAAAAGGGTTCGACGAGCAGTACTTC.